A single sample is the source of the 2 T cell receptor beta chains below, sequenced in a study of shared clonotypes between healthy human individuals. Profiled with immunoSEQ multiplex PCR; TCRdb holds only in-frame clones, not every one. The sample records around 340,000 clones, around 79% being singletons. Sequencing was performed on memory CD4+ T cells sorted from blood. Subset of the sample: CD45RA-negative fraction. The receptors here all came from a man younger than 45 in good health.

The V and J genes are TRBV6-6 and TRBJ2-1; D is unresolved. In germline, CDR1 is MNHNY, CDR2 SVGAGI (reference sequence). The ends were cut back, 3 bases at V and 9 bases at J, with 9 bases in the middle. The CDR3 has 12 residues. CDR3 DNA: TGTGCCAGCAGTTATCTGGGTGCTGAGCAGTTCTTC. Its protein product is CASSYLGAEQFF.

V gene TRBV5-1 combines with J gene TRBJ2-3, with TRBD2 matching over 10 bases. The CDR3 is 21 residues long. Germline V gives CDR1 SGHRS, CDR2 YFSETQ. The trim removed 0 bases at V and 2 bases at J, leaving 18 bases unmatched. The CDR3 loop is CASSLAFSGRSSPANTDTQYF. The CDR3 DNA is TGCGCCAGCAGCTTGGCCTTTAGCGGGAGGTCCAGCCCGGCGAACACAGATACGCAGTATTTT.